These T cell receptor beta chains were read from a single sample in a study of cytomegalovirus exposure and HLA in healthy donors. The method was immunoSEQ multiplex PCR; TCRdb's version includes in-frame clones alone and lacks a portion of them. Of about 170,000 clones listed, around 92% are singletons. Sequencing was performed on PBMCs. All receptors come from a woman aged 18-29 years in good health and CMV-seropositive. Both conserved end residues are part of each CDR3. The D gene is left open where the match is weak. The listing skips clone size in some rows; elsewhere it reads once, few, many or a size class.

D | J | V | size | DNA | CDR3
NA | TRBJ2-3 | TRBV29-1 | NA | TGCAGCGTGGGGCCCGGGAGTACAGATACGCAGTATTTT | CSVGPGSTDTQYF
NA | TRBJ1-1 | TRBV28 | NA | TGTGCCAGCCGGGGAAAGGAAGCTTTCTTT | CASRGKEAFF
TRBD1 | TRBJ1-2 | TRBV9 | NA | TGTGCCAGCAGCGACCCCGGGACAGCCTATGGCTACACCTTC | CASSDPGTAYGYTF
TRBD1 | TRBJ1-5 | TRBV5-6 | NA | TGTGCCAGCAGCTTGCGTACAACAGGGGAACAGCCCCAGCATTTT | CASSLRTTGEQPQHF
NA | TRBJ2-7 | TRBV11-2 | NA | TGTGCCAGCAGCTTAGACAGACAGCCTCAGTACTTC | CASSLDRQPQYF
TRBD1 | TRBJ2-5 | TRBV11-2 | NA | TGTGCCAGCAGCCGGACAGGGGGCTTCACAGTGGAGACCCAGTACTTC | CASSRTGGFTVETQYF
NA | TRBJ1-2 | TRBV14 | NA | TGTGCCAGCAGCCTTGGAGGGGACTATGGCTACACCTTC | CASSLGGDYGYTF
TRBD1 | TRBJ2-3 | TRBV7-8 | NA | TGTGCCAGCAGCCCAGACCGCCTCAGGGGGGATACGCAGTATTTT | CASSPDRLRGDTQYF
NA | TRBJ1-1 | TRBV19 | NA | TGTGCCAGTAGTATAGGGCACACTGAAGCTTTCTTT | CASSIGHTEAFF
NA | TRBJ2-1 | TRBV10-3 | NA | TGTGCCGTTACAAGTGGTTACAATGAGCAGTTCTTC | CAVTSGYNEQFF
NA | TRBJ2-7 | TRBV15 | NA | TGTGCCACCAGCAGAGGGAGGGCGTCCTACGAGCAGTACTTC | CATSRGRASYEQYF
NA | TRBJ2-1 | TRBV29-1 | many | TGCAGCGTGAGTCTCAGGGGAGGGAACAATGAGCAGTTCTTC | CSVSLRGGNNEQFF
NA | TRBJ2-1 | TRBV5-1 | NA | TGCGCCAGCAGTCTGTCAGGGGCCTACAATGAGCAGTTCTTC | CASSLSGAYNEQFF
TRBD2 | TRBJ2-7 | TRBV28 | NA | TGTGCCAGCAGCCAGACTAGCGGGAGACACGAGCAGTACTTC | CASSQTSGRHEQYF
TRBD2 | TRBJ2-1 | TRBV6-1 | NA | TGTGCCGCACGGGCTAGCGGTTACAATGAGCAGTTCTTC | CAARASGYNEQFF
TRBD2 | TRBJ2-3 | TRBV2 | NA | TGTGCCAGCAATCCTAGCGGGAGCACAGATACGCAGTATTTT | CASNPSGSTDTQYF
TRBD2 | TRBJ2-7 | TRBV18 | once | TGTGCCAGCTCACGGCGGGAGGACCACGAGCAGTACTTC | CASSRREDHEQYF
TRBD1 | TRBJ1-2 | TRBV9 | NA | TGTGCCAGCAGCGAGGCGGACAGGGGAGAAGGGTATGGCTACACCTTC | CASSEADRGEGYGYTF
TRBD1 | TRBJ2-5 | TRBV10-1 | NA | TGCGCCAGCAGCCAAGGGGGACAGGGGGCGCGGGAGACCCAGTACTTC | CASSQGGQGARETQYF
NA | TRBJ2-5 | TRBV5-6 | NA | TGTGCCAGCAGCTGGAACAGGGATGAGACCCAGTACTTC | CASSWNRDETQYF
TRBD1 | TRBJ2-1 | TRBV30 | NA | TGTGCCTGGAACAGGGGGAGCGTAAATGAGCAGTTCTTC | CAWNRGSVNEQFF